This T cell receptor (beta chain) is drawn from a study of patients and donors after allogeneic stem cell transplantation. The CDR3 covers 22 residues. From germline, CDR1 is SGHVS and CDR2 FNYEAQ. V trimming: 5 bases; J trimming: 2 bases; junction bases outside the gene matches: 22. TCRdb fed the RT-PCR reads into MiXCR, producing one record per CDR3 protein. This sample yields 70,000 to 95,000 distinct CDR3 sequences, of which approximately 5.2% are seen a single time; roughly 2.5% belongs to the top ten. This clonotype has ten or more counts. The chain couples TRBV7-6 to TRBJ2-4; 12 bases are shared with TRBD2. This sequence was found in a human donor who was either an allogeneic HSCT recipient or a stem cell or donor lymphocyte infusion donor (not recorded which). It is not recorded whose cells these are; they may come from a transplant donor. The sequencing sample was made of blood, either unsorted or a sorted T cell fraction (not recorded which). The CDR3 loop is CASSRPPASGRARTLSKNIQYF. As DNA, the CDR3 is TGTGCCAGCAGCAGACCGCCGGCTAGCGGGAGGGCTAGGACTTTATCCAAAAACATTCAGTACTTC.